The subject of this entry is one TCR beta chain. This record belongs to a study of blood T cell repertoires in COVID-19. Study summary: COVID-19 samples from acute and convalescent phases originated in the United States, Italy and Spain. From T cells, B-cell-depleted T cells, or PBMCs came the material, which was cDNA or gDNA.

The J segment lost 6 bases and the V segment lost 4 bases, leaving 9 bases of the junction unmatched. CDR3 size: 17 residues. Per the germline V gene, CDR1 is LGHNA and CDR2 is YNFKEQ. Under the authors' procedure: The assay estimated nucleated cells by amplifying reference gene primers. Assay: immunoSEQ multiplex PCR; the TCRdb copy retains only in-frame clones and omits some. D and trimming come from the DNA, and the V and J calls and clone size come from that table. The sample carries roughly 250,000 clones, approximately 86% recorded once. The V gene is TRBV4-2, the J gene TRBJ2-1, with TRBD2 identical over 13 bases. The TCR originated in a woman of 80 years or more with active or convalescent COVID-19. Sequenced input: peripheral blood. The CDR3 loop is CASSREGLAGKFNEQFF. CDR3 nucleotide sequence: TGTGCCAGCAGCCGAGAGGGACTAGCGGGAAAGTTCAATGAGCAGTTCTTC.